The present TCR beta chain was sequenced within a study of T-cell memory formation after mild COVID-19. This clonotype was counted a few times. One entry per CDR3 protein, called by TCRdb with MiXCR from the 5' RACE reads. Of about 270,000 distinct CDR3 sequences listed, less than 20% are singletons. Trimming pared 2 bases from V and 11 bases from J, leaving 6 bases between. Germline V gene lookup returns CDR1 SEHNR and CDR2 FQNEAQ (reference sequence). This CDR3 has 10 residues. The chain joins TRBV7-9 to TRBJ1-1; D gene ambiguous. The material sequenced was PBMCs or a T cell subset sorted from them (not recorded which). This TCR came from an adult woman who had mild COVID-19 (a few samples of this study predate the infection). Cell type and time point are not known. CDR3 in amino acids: CASSLFLAFF. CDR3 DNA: TGTGCCAGCAGCTTATTTTTGGCTTTCTTT.